These 10 T cell receptor beta chains share one sample of origin, sequenced in a study of shared clonotypes between healthy human individuals. Naive CD8 cells comprised CD45RO-negative, CCR7-positively selected cells, excluding terminally differentiated effector memory CD45RA+ cells. Repertoires were generated with immunoSEQ multiplex PCR, while TCRdb's copy carries only in-frame clones and drops some. Counted here are 660,000 or so clones, about 96% occurring once; the ten biggest clones make up 0.11%. The sample comprised naive CD8+ T cells sorted from blood. The receptors derive from a woman aged 25 to 39 in good health.

This chain uses TRBV7-3 with TRBJ1-2, with 12 bases matching TRBD1. With 5 bases clipped from V and 4 bases from J, the junction kept 5 bases outside the gene matches. There are 15 residues in the CDR3. Germline V lookup: CDR1 SGHTA, CDR2 FQGTGA. CDR3 residues: CASSPAGQGAYGYTF. CDR3 DNA: TGTGCCAGCAGCCCTGCGGGACAGGGGGCCTATGGCTACACCTTC. The complete variable domain, with remaining parts taken from reference TRBV7-3 and TRBJ1-2, reads GAGVSQTPSNKVTEKGKYVELRCDPISGHTALYWYRQSLGQGPEFLIYFQGTGAADDSGLPNDRFFAVRPEGSVSTLKIQRTERGDSAVYLCASSPAGQGAYGYTFGSGTRLTVV.

CDR3 DNA: TGCGCCAGCAGCTTCACGACGGAAACCTACGAGCAGTACTTC. Residues: CASSFTTETYEQYF. This sequence joins TRBV5-1 and TRBJ2-7; no clear D gene. The CDR3 loop spans 14 amino acids. Germline CDR1 SGHRS, CDR2 YFSETQ. V was trimmed by 2 bases and J by 2 bases, leaving 11 bases between them.

J is TRBJ1-1 and V is TRBV10-1; D unclear. Germline values: CDR1 WNHNN, CDR2 SYGVQD (reference sequence). The CDR3 covers 15 residues. Trimming took off 3 bases at V and 4 bases at J, with 15 bases between the two ends. CDR3 coding DNA: TGCGCCAGCAGTGAAGTGCAGGCCGGAGCCACTGAAGCTTTCTTT. This encodes CASSEVQAGATEAFF.

The chain combines TRBV2 with TRBJ2-3, with 7 bases that match TRBD2. Germline CDR1 is SNHLY and CDR2 is FYNNEI. This CDR3 is built from 15 residues. V trimming: 4 bases; J trimming: 3 bases; junction bases outside the gene matches: 7. The CDR3 is CASSGGGSSTDTQYF. CDR3 DNA: TGTGCCAGCAGTGGAGGCGGGAGTAGTACAGATACGCAGTATTTT.

The chain is built from TRBV7-9 and TRBJ2-5; TRBD2 agrees at 9 bases. Losses at the gene ends were 5 bases for V and 4 bases for J; bases not matched to a gene: 8. CDR3 length equals 15 residues. From germline, CDR1 is SEHNR and CDR2 FQNEAQ (reference sequence). The CDR3: CASSRLIAGAETQYF. The CDR3 DNA reads as TGTGCCAGCAGCCGACTCATAGCGGGAGCAGAGACCCAGTACTTC.

This chain joins TRBV11-2 and TRBJ2-1; no clear D gene. Trimming took 0 bases from V and 6 from J, leaving 12 bases between them. Germline values: CDR1 SGHAT, CDR2 FQNNGV. CDR3 length: 15 amino acids. CDR3 amino acids: CASSLEALVGNEQFF. DNA of the CDR3: TGTGCCAGCAGCTTAGAAGCGCTAGTAGGCAATGAGCAGTTCTTC.

The rearrangement uses TRBV2 and TRBJ2-5, with D possibly matching TRBD1 (6 bases). CDR3 length equals 17 residues. Germline V gene sequence: CDR1 SNHLY, CDR2 FYNNEI. The V end lost 6 bases, the J end lost 5 bases, and 25 bases lay between the germline ends. CDR3 sequence: CASSAGGWSGLGETQYF. As DNA, the CDR3 is TGTGCCAGCAGCGCTGGGGGCTGGAGCGGTCTGGGGGAGACCCAGTACTTC.

This rearrangement joins TRBV5-8 to TRBJ1-5; the D is unclear. Trimming shortened V by 0 bases and J by 0 bases, and 7 bases separated the two germline ends. There are 15 residues in the CDR3. Germline lookup yields CDR1 SGHTS and CDR2 YDEGEE. For the CDR3, the DNA is TGTGCCAGCAGCTTGGGGTCCGTTAGCAATCAGCCCCAGCATTTT. This encodes CASSLGSVSNQPQHF.

The chain combines TRBV28 with TRBJ2-7; 8 bases agree with TRBD1. Germline V gene data show CDR1 as MDHEN and CDR2 as SYDVKM. The J segment lost 4 bases and the V segment lost 4 bases, leaving 6 bases of the junction unmatched. CDR3 size: 14 residues. This CDR3 reads CASSSDRGQYEQYF. CDR3 in DNA: TGTGCCAGCAGTTCCGACAGGGGACAGTACGAGCAGTACTTC.

This chain links TRBV7-8 with TRBJ2-7; 7 nucleotides agree with TRBD1. Germline CDR1 is SGHVS and CDR2 is FQNEAQ. Germline trimming cut 4 bases from V and 0 bases from J; bases unmatched to any gene: 6. CDR3 size: 15 residues. The CDR3 sequence: CASSSAGTDSYEQYF. The CDR3 DNA reads TGTGCCAGCAGCTCCGCCGGGACAGACTCCTACGAGCAGTACTTC.